Listed below are T cell receptor beta chains from one sample, sequenced in a study of early T cells in non-severe SARS-CoV-2 infection. TCRdb fed the 5' RACE reads into MiXCR, producing one record per CDR3 protein. The table includes roughly 75,000 distinct CDR3 sequences, around 9.9% detected once. Sequencing was performed on whole blood. The receptors were sampled from an adult who was a healthcare worker with PCR-confirmed SARS-CoV-2 infection or an uninfected control (not recorded which). CDR3s include the opening cysteine and the closing phenylalanine or tryptophan. The order of the fields is J gene, clone size, D gene, V gene, CDR3 protein, CDR3 DNA. D genes are given only for firm matches. Rows give clone size only sometimes, using once, few, many, or a class for an expanded clone.

TRBJ2-3 | few | NA | TRBV11-2 | CASRTPGQGWTDTQYF | TGTGCCAGCAGAACCCCCGGGCAGGGTTGGACAGATACGCAGTATTTT
TRBJ2-2 | few | TRBD1 | TRBV12-3/TRBV12-4 | CASRSYGQGYTGELFF | TGTGCCAGCAGGTCATATGGACAGGGATACACCGGGGAGCTGTTTTTT
TRBJ2-7 | many | TRBD2 | TRBV6-2/TRBV6-3 | CASRPSSGSLSFSYEQYF | TGTGCCAGCAGGCCTTCTAGCGGAAGTCTTTCTTTCTCCTACGAGCAGTACTTC
TRBJ1-5 | NA | NA | TRBV12-5 | CASGLGIRRGATTNQPQHF | TGTGCTAGTGGTTTAGGGATCCGGAGGGGAGCAACAACTAATCAGCCCCAGCATTTT
TRBJ2-5 | NA | NA | TRBV27 | CASSRTHGFETQYF | TGTGCCAGCAGTCGGACCCACGGATTTGAGACCCAGTACTTC
TRBJ2-3 | NA | TRBD2 | TRBV20-1 | CSARGGGRGTDTQYF | TGCAGTGCTAGAGGAGGCGGGAGAGGCACAGATACGCAGTATTTT
TRBJ2-5 | many | NA | TRBV28 | CASSSTSSTQYF | TGTGCCAGCAGTTCAACCTCCAGTACCCAGTACTTC
TRBJ1-1 | many | NA | TRBV27 | CASSRRTETTEAFF | TGTGCCAGCAGTCGTCGGACCGAGACCACTGAAGCTTTCTTT
TRBJ2-1 | NA | NA | TRBV6-4 | CASSRETGNEQFF | TGTGCCAGCAGTAGGGAGACCGGCAATGAGCAGTTCTTC
TRBJ1-4 | few | NA | TRBV10-2 | CASSDSEGGPTNEKLFF | TGCGCCAGCAGTGATAGTGAGGGGGGGCCTACTAATGAAAAACTGTTTTTT
TRBJ2-7 | many | TRBD1 | TRBV28 | CASSSRDRHYEQYF | TGTGCCAGCAGTTCCAGGGACAGACACTACGAGCAGTACTTC
TRBJ2-1 | medium-sized | NA | TRBV11-2 | CASSLDRGYNEQFF | TGTGCCAGCAGCTTAGATCGGGGGTACAATGAGCAGTTCTTC
TRBJ2-2 | many | NA | TRBV24-1 | CATSPPGETGELFF | TGTGCCACCAGTCCGCCGGGGGAAACCGGGGAGCTGTTTTTT
TRBJ1-3 | many | TRBD1 | TRBV28 | CASGVGGPSGNTIYF | TGTGCCAGCGGTGTAGGGGGCCCTTCTGGAAACACCATATATTTT
TRBJ1-4 | NA | NA | TRBV28 | CASTRGGGDEKLFF | TGTGCCAGCACCCGTGGGGGAGGGGATGAAAAACTGTTTTTT
TRBJ2-7 | few | NA | TRBV30 | CAWSVTRSEQYF | TGTGCCTGGAGTGTAACGCGGTCCGAGCAGTACTTC
TRBJ2-4 | few | NA | TRBV11-2 | CASRTSDIQYF | TGTGCCAGCAGAACCTCTGACATTCAGTACTTC
TRBJ2-1 | NA | NA | TRBV7-2 | CVSSPSLRDSYNEQFF | TGTGTCAGCAGCCCAAGCTTACGGGATTCCTACAATGAGCAGTTCTTC
TRBJ2-1 | many | NA | TRBV6-6 | CASSYSSSRNEQFF | TGTGCCAGCAGTTACTCGTCTAGCCGAAATGAGCAGTTCTTC
TRBJ1-5 | few | NA | TRBV2 | CASTPGAHSNQPQHF | TGTGCCAGCACCCCAGGGGCCCATAGCAATCAGCCCCAGCATTTT
TRBJ1-5 | few | NA | TRBV28 | CATQRWADNQPQHF | TGTGCCACCCAAAGGTGGGCAGACAATCAGCCCCAGCATTTT
TRBJ1-6 | few | NA | TRBV3-1 | CASSQGGSNSPLHF | TGTGCCAGCAGCCAAGGGGGGTCTAATTCACCCCTCCACTTT
TRBJ2-2 | many | NA | TRBV5-4 | CASSLEGLSGELFF | TGTGCCAGCAGCTTGGAGGGGTTGTCCGGGGAGCTGTTTTTT
TRBJ1-4 | many | NA | TRBV6-1 | CASTRSMTNEKLFF | TGTGCCAGCACCCGCAGTATGACTAATGAAAAACTGTTTTTT
TRBJ2-1 | few | NA | TRBV6-2/TRBV6-3 | CASRPPHLEDSFYNEQFF | TGTGCCAGCAGGCCACCCCATTTAGAAGACAGTTTCTACAATGAGCAGTTCTTC
TRBJ2-2 | NA | NA | TRBV7-3 | CASSLHSKAGNTGELFF | TGTGCCAGCAGCTTACACTCCAAGGCGGGGAACACCGGGGAGCTGTTTTTT
TRBJ2-1 | many | TRBD2 | TRBV7-9 | CALGTSHSDEQFF | TGTGCCCTCGGGACTAGTCATTCAGATGAGCAGTTCTTC
TRBJ2-2 | few | NA | TRBV5-4 | CASSLSSSTNTGELFF | TGTGCCAGCAGCTTGAGTAGCTCCACGAACACCGGGGAGCTGTTTTTT
TRBJ1-2 | many | NA | TRBV18 | CASSFGKGKTNGYTF | TGTGCCAGCTCCTTCGGGAAGGGGAAAACGAATGGCTACACCTTC
TRBJ2-7 | many | TRBD2 | TRBV20-1 | CSASLAGGGEQYF | TGCAGTGCTAGTTTGGCGGGAGGTGGAGAGCAGTACTTC
TRBJ2-7 | NA | NA | TRBV2 | CASSTTQLSYEQYF | TGTGCCAGCAGTACTACCCAACTTTCCTACGAGCAGTACTTC
TRBJ2-7 | many | NA | TRBV5-1 | CASSKEGGTYEQYF | TGCGCCAGCAGCAAAGAGGGGGGAACCTACGAGCAGTACTTC
TRBJ2-1 | many | TRBD2 | TRBV6-2/TRBV6-3 | CASIKGREGNEQFF | TGTGCCAGCATAAAAGGGCGGGAGGGCAATGAGCAGTTCTTC
TRBJ2-7 | NA | TRBD1 | TRBV4-2 | CASSPRQGANSYEQYF | TGTGCCAGCAGCCCTCGACAGGGGGCGAACTCCTACGAGCAGTACTTC
TRBJ1-1 | many | NA | TRBV3-1 | CASSQWDAPHEAFF | TGTGCCAGCAGCCAATGGGACGCCCCGCATGAAGCTTTCTTT
TRBJ2-1 | NA | TRBD1 | TRBV7-8 | CASSLRQGSVNEQFF | TGTGCCAGCAGCTTAAGACAGGGGTCCGTCAATGAGCAGTTCTTC
TRBJ2-5 | NA | TRBD1 | TRBV6-5 | CASSYRDSSGGYQETQYF | TGTGCCAGCAGCTACCGGGACTCTTCAGGGGGCTACCAAGAGACCCAGTACTTC
TRBJ2-1 | many | TRBD2 | TRBV6-1 | CASSWEGEKVFF | TGTGCCAGCAGTTGGGAGGGAGAAAAAGTCTTCTTC
TRBJ2-7 | many | NA | TRBV7-3 | CASSPGGGNYEQYF | TGTGCCAGCAGCCCAGGAGGGGGAAATTACGAGCAGTACTTC
TRBJ1-2 | many | NA | TRBV28 | CASSLIGEYGYTF | TGTGCCAGCAGTTTGATAGGCGAGTATGGCTACACCTTC
TRBJ1-1 | NA | NA | TRBV30 | CAWTRGLGTEAFF | TGTGCCTGGACCCGGGGCCTGGGGACTGAAGCTTTCTTT
TRBJ1-3 | NA | NA | TRBV28 | CASTLVGTIYF | TGTGCCAGCACCCTCGTCGGCACCATATATTTT
TRBJ1-4 | few | NA | TRBV11-2 | CASSLVGARAEKLFF | TGTGCCAGCAGCTTAGTAGGGGCGCGGGCTGAAAAACTGTTTTTT
TRBJ1-1 | many | NA | TRBV6-6 | CASSYESIEAFF | TGTGCCAGCAGTTACGAGTCGATTGAAGCTTTCTTT
TRBJ2-2 | NA | NA | TRBV7-3 | CASSSPGTTEHRELFF | TGTGCCAGCAGCTCTCCCGGGACCACTGAACACCGGGAGCTGTTTTTT
TRBJ2-1 | many | NA | TRBV7-2 | CASSLEGYVGEQFF | TGTGCCAGCAGCTTAGAGGGATATGTCGGTGAGCAGTTCTTC
TRBJ2-2 | many | TRBD2 | TRBV11-2 | CASSTGLAGRVGELFF | TGTGCCAGCAGCACGGGACTAGCGGGAAGGGTCGGGGAGCTGTTTTTT